This TCR beta chain was sequenced during a study of blood T cell repertoires in COVID-19. Study-wide background: T cells, B-cell-depleted T cells, or PBMCs supplied cDNA or gDNA.

Everyone who took part was 18 to 89 years old, and they came from 24 US areas. The study assigned cohorts using participant-reported clinical history. Each recovered donor of Cohort 3 presented with two negative PCRs, clearance, or symptom resolution. Germline CDR1 and CDR2: GTSNPN and SVGIG (reference sequence). V was clipped by 0 bases and J by 4 bases, with 6 bases between them. CDR3 length equals 13 residues. Produced via immunoSEQ multiplex PCR; TCRdb's table is partial and in-frame only. This sample carries around 250,000 clones, approximately 85% of them seen once, and the ten largest clones take under 2.5%.

Sequenced input: PBMCs or T cells enriched from blood (not recorded which). V and J are TRBV30 and TRBJ1-4; no firm D call. This receptor was taken from a woman between 50 and 59 years old who had recovered from COVID-19. CDR3 DNA: TGTGCCTGGAGTGTACGGAGTAATGAAAAACTGTTTTTT. Its protein product is CAWSVRSNEKLFF.